This T cell receptor beta chain was sequenced for a study of blood T cell repertoires in COVID-19. This clone occurred a few times. Some clones are missing from TCRdb's copy, which holds only in-frame ones; the method was immunoSEQ multiplex PCR. The table lists some 250,000 clones, around 85% of them singletons. The CDR3 has 13 residues. Trimming pared 1 base from V and 12 bases from J, leaving 16 bases between. From germline, CDR1 is MDHEN and CDR2 SYDVKM. The source material was peripheral blood. J is TRBJ2-7 and V is TRBV28; D possibly corresponds to TRBD2 (6 bases). The source of this sequence is a man aged 60 to 75 with acute or convalescent COVID-19. The DNA for the CDR3 is TGTGCCAGCAGTTTATCGGACCGCCCGGGGGTGTACTTC. It yields the protein CASSLSDRPGVYF. Together with reference TRBV28 and TRBJ2-7, the CDR3 gives the full variable domain: DVKVTQSSRYLVKRTGEKVFLECVQDMDHENMFWYRQDPGLGLRLIYFSYDVKMKEKGDIPEGYSVSREKKERFSLILESASTNQTSMYLCASSLSDRPGVYFGPGTRLTVT.